The clone carrying this TCR beta chain was counted many times. This same CDR3 is encoded by further DNA sequences in the sample. The data derive from a study of CD8+ T cells in alopecia areata. The CDR3 contains 14 residues. Between the trimmed V and J ends, which lost 0 bases and 5 bases, there was a span of 10 bases. Looked up from germline, CDR1 is MGHDK and CDR2 is SYGVNS. Treatment specified: oral pan-JAK inhibitor, 5-10 mg twice daily. As the sequencing template, cDNA was produced by extracting RNA and reverse transcribing it. Profiled with immunoSEQ multiplex PCR; TCRdb holds only in-frame clones, not every one. There are 90,000 to 150,000 clones in the sample; 53% occur only once, and approximately 0.46% lies in the top ten.

This receptor was taken from a human donor with alopecia areata. Sequences were derived from CD4+ T cells sorted from blood, sampled at week 4, from a patient treated with tofacitinib. The chain carries TRBV25-1 and TRBJ2-5; D is unresolved. CDR3 region: CASSEYSGLETQYF. As DNA, the CDR3 is TGTGCCAGCAGTGAATATTCCGGGCTGGAGACCCAGTACTTC.